This T cell receptor beta chain was recovered during a study of T cell repertoires in ileal Crohn's disease. Study conclusions and caveats: Compared with non-smokers, active smokers at surgery showed more clonal expansions. Endoscopic recurrence occurred in every patient whose clonality exceeded 26.8%.

Patients were adults with ileal or ileocolonic Crohn's disease needing resection. Details on this clone: Its antigen is unknown.

TCRB immunosequencing input was around 460 nanograms of biopsy DNA per sample. Some clones are missing from TCRdb's copy, which holds only in-frame ones; the method was immunoSEQ multiplex PCR. The sample gives fewer than 8,000 clones, about 85% of which show up once; 15% to 20% is in the top ten. The J segment lost 3 bases and the V segment lost 4 bases, leaving 17 bases of the junction unmatched. This CDR3 comprises 19 residues. CDR1 and CDR2 (germline): SGHNT, YYREEE (reference sequence). The specimen was ileal tissue. The TCR comes from an adult with Crohn's disease. The chain has TRBV5-4 and TRBJ2-2; TRBD2 aligns across 8 bases. CDR3 residues: CASSPWQSGSTWDTGELFF. Here the CDR3 DNA reads TGTGCCAGCAGCCCCTGGCAGAGCGGGAGTACATGGGACACCGGGGAGCTGTTTTTT.